What follows are 2 T cell receptor beta chains derived from one specimen sequenced in a study of cytomegalovirus exposure and HLA in healthy donors. The PCR contained 60 Vbeta and 13 Jbeta primers. The assay was immunoSEQ multiplex PCR, and TCRdb's table has in-frame clones only and misses some. The sample yields approximately 71,000 clones, about two thirds seen once. The sequenced sample consisted of PBMCs. These receptors were collected from a woman aged 40 to 49 in good health and CMV-seropositive.

The V and J genes are TRBV18 and TRBJ1-1; TRBD1 matches at 7 bases. The V segment lost 0 bases and the J segment 0 bases; nucleotides outside the gene matches: 4. Germline V gene lookup returns CDR1 KGHSH and CDR2 LQKENI. The CDR3 runs 16 residues. CDR3 protein: CASSPPPGTVNTEAFF. Written as DNA, the CDR3 is TGTGCCAGCTCACCACCCCCCGGGACAGTGAACACTGAAGCTTTCTTT.

This sequence joins TRBV29-1 and TRBJ2-3; 11 bases map to TRBD1. Germline V gene lookup returns CDR1 SQVTM and CDR2 ANQGSEA. The CDR3 sequence is 14 residues long. After removal of 6 bases from V and 5 bases from J, the junction contained 7 bases not matched to a gene. The CDR3 coding sequence is TGCAGCGTGGACCTGGGGACAGGGGGAGATACGCAGTATTTT. Protein: CSVDLGTGGDTQYF.